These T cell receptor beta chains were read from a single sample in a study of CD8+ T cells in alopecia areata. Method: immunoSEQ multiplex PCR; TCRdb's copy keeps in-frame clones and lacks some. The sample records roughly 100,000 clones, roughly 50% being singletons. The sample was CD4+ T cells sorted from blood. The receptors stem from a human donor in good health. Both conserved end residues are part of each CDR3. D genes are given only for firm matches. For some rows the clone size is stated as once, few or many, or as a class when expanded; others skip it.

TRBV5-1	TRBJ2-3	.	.	TGCGCCAGCAAGAATACAGGGAGCACAGATACGCAGTATTTT	CASKNTGSTDTQYF
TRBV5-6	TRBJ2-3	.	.	TGTGCCAGCAGCTTGAGGTCGGGCAGCCCAAGCACAGATACGCAGTATTTT	CASSLRSGSPSTDTQYF
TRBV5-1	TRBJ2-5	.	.	TGCGCCAGCAGCCTATCTGGGACTCAGGGGGAGACCCAGTACTTC	CASSLSGTQGETQYF
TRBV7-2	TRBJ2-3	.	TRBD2	TGTGCCAGCAGCCCTCGCGGGGGGAGAGATACGCAGTATTTT	CASSPRGGRDTQYF
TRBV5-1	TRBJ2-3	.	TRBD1	TGCGCCAGCAGCTTGGGACAGGGTACGCAGTATTTT	CASSLGQGTQYF
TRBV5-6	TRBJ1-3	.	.	TGTGCCAGCAGCCCTATAGAGGTCTCTGGAAACACCATATATTTT	CASSPIEVSGNTIYF
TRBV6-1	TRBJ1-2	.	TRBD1	TGTGCCAGTACGACAGGGGGTGACTATGGCTACACCTTC	CASTTGGDYGYTF
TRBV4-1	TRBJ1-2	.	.	TGCGCCAGCAGCCAAGCCAGACGTCTTTTCGATGGCTACACCTTC	CASSQARRLFDGYTF
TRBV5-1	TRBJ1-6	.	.	TGCGCCAGCAGCTTAGCGGCCTCCTATAATTCACCCCTCCACTTT	CASSLAASYNSPLHF
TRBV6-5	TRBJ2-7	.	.	TGTGCCAGCAGTTACTCGCTAGCTAGTAACTACGAGCAGTACTTC	CASSYSLASNYEQYF
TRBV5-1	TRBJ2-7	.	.	TGCGCCAGCAGCTTTTGGACATCTTCCTACGAGCAGTACTTC	CASSFWTSSYEQYF
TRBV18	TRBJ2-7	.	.	TGTGCCAGCTCAAGCCGGGACCCGCCGTACGAGCAGTACTTC	CASSSRDPPYEQYF
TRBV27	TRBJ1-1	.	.	TGTGCCAGCAGTTTCAAGAGGGGGGCTGGCCTGAACACTGAAGCTTTCTTT	CASSFKRGAGLNTEAFF
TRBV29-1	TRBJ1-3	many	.	TGCAGCGCCGTGAAGGGAGCTGGAAACACCATATATTTT	CSAVKGAGNTIYF
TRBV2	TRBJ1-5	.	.	TGTGCCAGCATGGCGGTGAATAGCAATCAGCCCCAGCATTTT	CASMAVNSNQPQHF
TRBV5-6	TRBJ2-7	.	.	TGTGCCAGCAGCGCGGCCGTCGGGAGTCGGGGTTCCTACGAGCAGTACTTC	CASSAAVGSRGSYEQYF
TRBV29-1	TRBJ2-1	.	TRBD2	TGCAGCCCCGGGACTAGCGGGGCCGTCCGGTTCTTC	CSPGTSGAVRFF
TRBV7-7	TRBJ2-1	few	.	TGTGCTAGCAGCTTAGATACCCGGGCCTCCTACAATGAGCAGTTCTTC	CASSLDTRASYNEQFF
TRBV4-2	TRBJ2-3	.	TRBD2	TGTGCCAGCAGCCTTCGGACTAGCGGGGGCACAGATACGCAGTATTTT	CASSLRTSGGTDTQYF
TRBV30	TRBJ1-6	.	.	TGTGCCTGGGGGGTCTCGGACCGAGCGGGCTTT	CAWGVSDRAGF
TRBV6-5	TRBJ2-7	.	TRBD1	TGTGCCATCAGTGATGGACAGGGAGGCGAGCAGTACTTC	CAISDGQGGEQYF
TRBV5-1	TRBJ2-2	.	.	TGCGCCAGCAGCGGGTCCCCGGGTCGGACCGGGGAGCTGTTTTTT	CASSGSPGRTGELFF
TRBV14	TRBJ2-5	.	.	TGTGCCAGCAGCCAAGACCCCAGACTAGGGGGAGAGACCCAGTACTTC	CASSQDPRLGGETQYF
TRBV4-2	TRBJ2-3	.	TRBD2	TGTGCCAGCGGTTCTCCACACGGGGGGACGAGCACAGATACGCAGTATTTT	CASGSPHGGTSTDTQYF
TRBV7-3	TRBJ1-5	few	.	TGTGCCAGCAGCCTCACTGAGGGGGGCTTTAATCAGCCCCAGCATTTT	CASSLTEGGFNQPQHF
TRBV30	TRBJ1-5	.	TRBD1	TGTGCCTGGAGTAGACAGGGTGGTCATCAGCCCCAGCATTTT	CAWSRQGGHQPQHF
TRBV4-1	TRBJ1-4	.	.	TGCGCCAGCAGCCACCCACTGGGGCCTAATGAAAAACTGTTTTTT	CASSHPLGPNEKLFF
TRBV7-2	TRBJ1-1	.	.	TGTGCCAGCAGCCCTATCGGGTTAAAAGCTTTCTTT	CASSPIGLKAFF
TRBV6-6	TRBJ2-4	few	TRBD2	TGTGCCAGCACGGCGGGGGGCTCGGCCAAAAACATTCAGTACTTC	CASTAGGSAKNIQYF
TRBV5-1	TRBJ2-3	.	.	TGCGCCAGCAGCTTGGCTAGGGAGAGCACAGATACGCAGTATTTT	CASSLARESTDTQYF
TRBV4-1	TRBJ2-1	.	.	TGCGCCAGCAGCAGTCCTCGGAATGGGCGCGGTGAGCAGTTCTTC	CASSSPRNGRGEQFF
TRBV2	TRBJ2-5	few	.	TGTGCCAGCAGTGAACAAGGACCCCAAGAGACCCAGTACTTC	CASSEQGPQETQYF
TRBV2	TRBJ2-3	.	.	TGTGCCAGCAGTGAAGACTCAGCAGATACGCAGTATTTT	CASSEDSADTQYF
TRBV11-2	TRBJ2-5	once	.	TGTGCCAGCAGCTTATCCTTCGGAGGAGAGACCCAGTACTTC	CASSLSFGGETQYF
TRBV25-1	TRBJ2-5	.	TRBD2	TGTGCCAGCACCGTAACCCATACTAGCGGCCAAGAGACCCAGTACTTC	CASTVTHTSGQETQYF
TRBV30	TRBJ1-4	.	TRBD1	TGTGCCTGGCTACCACCGGGACAGTCATCGGAAAAACTGTTTTTT	CAWLPPGQSSEKLFF
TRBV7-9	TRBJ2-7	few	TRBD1	TGTGCCAGCGCAGGGGGCCACGAGCAGTACTTC	CASAGGHEQYF
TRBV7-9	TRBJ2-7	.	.	TGTGCCAGCAGCCAAAGGGCCGTCTACGAGCAGTACTTC	CASSQRAVYEQYF
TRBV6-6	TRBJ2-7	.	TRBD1	TGTGCCAGCAGGAAGGGGACAGTAGAATACGAGCAGTACTTC	CASRKGTVEYEQYF
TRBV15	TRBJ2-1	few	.	TGTGCCACCAGCAGAGGTAGCGGACGCAGCTCCTACAATGAGCAGTTCTTC	CATSRGSGRSSYNEQFF
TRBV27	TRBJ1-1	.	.	TGTGCCAGCAGTTTATCCCCTCGACAGGCCCTGGGGACTGAAGCTTTCTTT	CASSLSPRQALGTEAFF
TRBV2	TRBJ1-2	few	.	TGTGCCAGCAGTGCGGAGAGCTATGGCTACACCTTC	CASSAESYGYTF
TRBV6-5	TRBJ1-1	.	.	TGTGCCAGCAGTTGGGGCACTGAAGCTTTCTTT	CASSWGTEAFF
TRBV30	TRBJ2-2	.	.	TGTGCCTGGAAGGGGGCCGGGGAGCTGTTTTTT	CAWKGAGELFF
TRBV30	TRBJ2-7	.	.	TGTGCCTGGAGTAGGGACAACTACGAGCAGTACTTC	CAWSRDNYEQYF
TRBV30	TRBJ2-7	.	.	TGTGCCTGGAGTGTACGACTCTCCTACGAGCAGTACTTC	CAWSVRLSYEQYF
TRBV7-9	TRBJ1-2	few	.	TGTGCCAGCAGCTTAGCTATCTATGGCTACACCTTC	CASSLAIYGYTF
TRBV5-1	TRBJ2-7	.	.	TGCGCCAGCAGCTTTGGGGGGACGATTTACGAGCAGTACTTC	CASSFGGTIYEQYF
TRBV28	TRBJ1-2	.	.	TGTGCCATTAGATCCGGGACTTATGGCTACACCTTC	CAIRSGTYGYTF
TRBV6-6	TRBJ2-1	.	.	TGTGCCAGTAACGGGGGGCGTGAGCAGTTCTTC	CASNGGREQFF
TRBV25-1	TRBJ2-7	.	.	TGTGCCAGCAGTGGGGGATACGAGCAGTACTTC	CASSGGYEQYF
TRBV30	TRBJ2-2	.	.	TGTGCCTGGAGTGTGGTGGTCGGGGAGCTGTTTTTT	CAWSVVVGELFF
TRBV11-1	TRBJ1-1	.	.	TGTGCCAGCGGAATCACGAACACTGAAGCTTTCTTT	CASGITNTEAFF